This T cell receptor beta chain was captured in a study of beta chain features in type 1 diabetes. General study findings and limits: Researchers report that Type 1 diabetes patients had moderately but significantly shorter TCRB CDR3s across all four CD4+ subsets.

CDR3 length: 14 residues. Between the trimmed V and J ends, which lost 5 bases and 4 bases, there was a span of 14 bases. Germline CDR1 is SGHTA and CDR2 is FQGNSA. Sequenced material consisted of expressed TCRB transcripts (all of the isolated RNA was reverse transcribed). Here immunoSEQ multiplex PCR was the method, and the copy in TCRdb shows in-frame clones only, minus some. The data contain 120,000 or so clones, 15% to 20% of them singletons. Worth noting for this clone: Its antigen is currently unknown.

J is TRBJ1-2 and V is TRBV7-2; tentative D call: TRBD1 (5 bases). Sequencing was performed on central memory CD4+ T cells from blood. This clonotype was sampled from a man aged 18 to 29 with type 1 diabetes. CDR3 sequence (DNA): TGTGCCAGCAGCCCCCGCAGGGAATTCTATGGCTACACCTTC. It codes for CASSPRREFYGYTF.